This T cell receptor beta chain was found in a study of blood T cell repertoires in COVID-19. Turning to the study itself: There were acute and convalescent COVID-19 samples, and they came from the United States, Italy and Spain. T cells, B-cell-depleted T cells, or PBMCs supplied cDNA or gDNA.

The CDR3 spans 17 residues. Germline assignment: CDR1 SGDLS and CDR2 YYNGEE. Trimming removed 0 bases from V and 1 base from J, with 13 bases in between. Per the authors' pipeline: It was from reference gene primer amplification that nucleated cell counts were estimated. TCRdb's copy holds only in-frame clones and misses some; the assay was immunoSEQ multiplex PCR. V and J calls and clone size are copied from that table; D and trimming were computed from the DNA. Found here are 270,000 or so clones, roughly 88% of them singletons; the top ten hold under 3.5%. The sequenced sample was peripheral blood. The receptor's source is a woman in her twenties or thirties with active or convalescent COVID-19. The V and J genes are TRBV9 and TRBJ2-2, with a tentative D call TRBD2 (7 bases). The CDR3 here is CASSVAGGGLNTGELFF. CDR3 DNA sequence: TGTGCCAGCAGCGTAGCCGGCGGGGGCCTGAACACCGGGGAGCTGTTTTTT.